This TCR beta chain came from a study of OX40 agonist ivuxolimab in advanced cancers. Overall study: The patients received agonistic anti-OX40 (CD134) antibody ivuxolimab. Overall study findings and caveats: The mean number of expanded clones was higher in CD8+ T cells than in CD4+.

Points on this clone: Its target is unknown.

Clones were sequenced by immunoSEQ multiplex PCR, and TCRdb holds only the in-frame ones, with some missing. Of about 62,000 clones in the sample, around nine tenths were seen once. This CDR3 contains 17 residues. V was clipped by 2 bases and J by 7 bases, with 18 bases between them. CDR1 and CDR2 from the germline V gene are ENHRY and SYGVKD. This receptor was identified in an adult with an advanced solid tumor such as melanoma, head and neck, liver or kidney cancer. This chain joins TRBV10-3 and TRBJ1-6, with D maybe TRBD1 (5 bases). Material: CD4+ or CD8+ T cells sorted from blood, obtained in a trial of the OX40 agonist ivuxolimab. The CDR3 reads CAISERAGQTENSPLHF. CDR3 nucleotide sequence: TGTGCCATCAGTGAGAGGGCGGGGCAGACCGAAAATTCACCCCTCCACTTT.